This TCR beta chain originates from a study of blood T cells in healthy people across ages. Whole-study results and caveats: Both naive CD4+ cell counts and diversity were greater in long-lived donors than in aged donors.

V gave up 4 bases and J gave up 5 bases; unmatched junction bases: 10. This CDR3 is built from 16 residues. Looked up from germline, CDR1 is SGHVT and CDR2 is SQSDAQ. With a J-beta primer mix and a sample-barcoded 5' primer, a second PCR ran about 7 to 12 cycles. Each of the cDNA molecules was tagged by a template-switch adaptor with 12 random nucleotides. TCRdb re-derived calls from the 5' RACE reads in MiXCR, one entry per CDR3 protein. The sample records 540,000 or so distinct CDR3 sequences, around half being singletons. Note on this clonotype: Its antigen is unknown.

The chain employs TRBV7-4 and TRBJ2-1; 8 bases are a match to TRBD2. The specimen was blood. This TCR derives from a man aged 80 or over in good health. The CDR3 coding sequence is TGTGCCAGCAGCTGTACCCGGGAGGGCACCAACAATGAGCAGTTCTTC. It encodes CASSCTREGTNNEQFF. Together with reference TRBV7-4 and TRBJ2-1, the CDR3 gives the full variable domain: GAGVSQSPRYKVAKRGRDVALRCDSISGHVTLYWYRQTLGQGSEVLTYSQSDAQRDKSGRPSGRFSAERPERSVSTLKIQRTEQGDSAVYLCASSCTREGTNNEQFFGPGTRLTVL.